What follows are 19 T cell receptor beta chains derived from one specimen sequenced in a study of blood T cell repertoires in COVID-19. Profiled with immunoSEQ multiplex PCR; TCRdb holds only in-frame clones, not every one. The table lists about 26,000 clones, around 93% of them singletons. Material: peripheral blood. These TCRs come from a human donor in a cohort sampled during active COVID-19.

CDR3 amino acids: CASTKRGLIGEKLFF. The CDR3 nucleotides are TGTGCCAGCACAAAGAGGGGGTTAATAGGAGAAAAACTGTTTTTT. V is TRBV9 and J is TRBJ1-4, with TRBD1 as a possible D gene (6 bases). V lost 6 bases and J lost 8, with 20 bases in between. The CDR3 is made up of 15 amino acids. CDR1 SGDLS and CDR2 YYNGEE come from the germline V gene.

This clone appeared once. The gene calls are TRBV20-1 and TRBJ1-2; 9 bases are a match to TRBD1. Per germline, CDR1 DFQATT and CDR2 SNEGSKA (reference sequence). This CDR3 contains 16 residues. The trim removed 3 bases at V and 7 bases at J, leaving 15 bases unmatched. CDR3 DNA sequence: TGCAGTGCTAGTAATACTCCGGGACAGGGTTCGGTTGGCTACACCTTC. Translating gives CSASNTPGQGSVGYTF.

The chain is built from TRBV5-6 and TRBJ2-1; 8 bases align to TRBD2. Germline lookup yields CDR1 SGHDT and CDR2 YYEEEE. The CDR3 totals 15 residues. With 2 bases clipped from V and 2 bases from J, the junction kept 3 bases outside the gene matches. The CDR3: CASSLVGGAYNEQFF. The CDR3 nucleotides read TGTGCCAGCAGCTTAGTCGGGGGGGCCTACAATGAGCAGTTCTTC.

A few counts support this clone. The V call is TRBV6-6, the J call TRBJ1-3; TRBD1 aligns across 7 bases. This CDR3 is built from 16 residues. V trimming: 6 bases; J trimming: 4 bases; junction bases outside the gene matches: 12. CDR1 is MNHNY, CDR2 SVGAGI, per germline (reference sequence). The CDR3 DNA follows: TGTGCCAGCAGCCCCCCTAGGGGGACAGAGGGAAACACCATATATTTT. This sequence encodes CASSPPRGTEGNTIYF.

The J gene is TRBJ1-1, the V gene TRBV2, with 7 bases matching TRBD1. This CDR3 is built from 15 residues. The J segment lost 4 bases and the V segment lost 7 bases, leaving 12 bases of the junction unmatched. CDR1 is SNHLY, CDR2 FYNNEI, per germline. CDR3 amino acids: CASIRGAPVGTEAFF. Here the CDR3 DNA reads TGTGCCAGCATCAGGGGGGCTCCGGTGGGCACTGAAGCTTTCTTT.

This chain connects TRBV11-3 to TRBJ2-5, with TRBD1 matching 7 bases. This CDR3 is built from 13 residues. The V gene end was trimmed by 5 bases and the J gene end by 4 bases; junction bases not matched to a gene: 4. Germline-derived CDR1 and CDR2 are SGHNT and YENEEA. CDR3 sequence (DNA): TGTGCCAGCAGCAAGGGACAGTTAGAGACCCAGTACTTC. This codes for CASSKGQLETQYF.

J is TRBJ1-5 and V is TRBV19, with TRBD1 matching over 7 bases. The CDR3 has 13 residues. The trim removed 6 bases at V and 7 bases at J, leaving 6 bases unmatched. Germline V CDR1 and CDR2: LNHDA, SQIVND (reference sequence). The CDR3 loop is CASRSRGEQPQHF. For the CDR3, the DNA is TGTGCCAGTAGGTCCAGGGGGGAGCAGCCCCAGCATTTT.

This clone was found once. J is TRBJ1-2 and V is TRBV3-1 (or the pseudogene TRBV3-2), with D unresolved. Between the trimmed V and J ends, which lost 6 bases and 4 bases, there was a span of 18 bases. Looked up from germline, CDR1 is LGHDT and CDR2 is YNNKEL (reference sequence). CDR3 length: 15 amino acids. The CDR3 sequence is CASSPPDPGPYGYTF. The CDR3 coding sequence is TGTGCCAGCAGTCCGCCCGATCCAGGCCCCTATGGCTACACCTTC.

This clone was counted a single time. The gene calls are TRBV18 and TRBJ2-7, with 11 bases matching TRBD1. V was pared by 0 bases and J by 5 bases, with 6 bases of the junction left unmatched. Germline V gene lookup returns CDR1 KGHSH and CDR2 LQKENI. The CDR3 sequence is 16 residues long. This CDR3 reads CASSPPAGQGVNEQYF. In DNA, the CDR3 is TGTGCCAGCTCACCACCGGCGGGACAGGGGGTTAACGAGCAGTACTTC.

The chain has TRBV5-1 and TRBJ2-2, with 7 positions matching TRBD2. CDR1 is SGHRS, CDR2 YFSETQ, per germline. CDR3 length: 15 residues. The junction had 3 bases not matched to a gene; V was cut back by 3 bases and J by 1 base. The CDR3 bases are TGCGCCAGCAGCTCCGCTAGCGGGAACACCGGGGAGCTGTTTTTT. Translated: CASSSASGNTGELFF.

This rearrangement joins TRBV18 to TRBJ2-1, with 11 bases identical to TRBD1. Looked up from germline, CDR1 is KGHSH and CDR2 is LQKENI. The CDR3 is 15 amino acids. The V segment lost 5 bases and the J segment 8 bases; nucleotides outside the gene matches: 8. The CDR3: CASSTAGTGGDEQFF. The CDR3, as DNA: TGTGCCAGCTCAACAGCCGGGACAGGGGGGGATGAGCAGTTCTTC.

The genes are TRBV3-1 (or the pseudogene TRBV3-2) and TRBJ2-7; D perhaps matches TRBD1 (6 bases). The V gene lost 3 bases and the J gene lost 7 bases, with 13 bases spanning the gap. This CDR3 is built from 13 residues. Germline-derived CDR1 and CDR2 are LGHDT and YNNKEL (reference sequence). CDR3 sequence: CASSQGAGVEQYV. CDR3 DNA: TGTGCCAGCAGCCAGGGCGCAGGGGTGGAGCAGTACGTC.

V gene TRBV10-2 combines with J gene TRBJ1-5; possibly TRBD1 for D (5 bases). CDR3 size: 15 residues. V was pared by 6 bases and J by 1 base, with 13 bases between. Germline V gene data show CDR1 as WSHSY and CDR2 as SAAADI. As DNA, the CDR3 is TGCGCCAGCAGGTCCGCGGGGGGAAGCAATCAGCCCCAGCATTTT. It codes for CASRSAGGSNQPQHF.

The chain uses TRBV12-5 and TRBJ1-6; the match to TRBD1 covers 9 bases. The J segment lost 7 bases and the V segment lost 4 bases, leaving 14 bases of the junction unmatched. This CDR3 region has 18 residues. CDR1 is LGHNT and CDR2 is FRNRAP in the germline V gene. This chain's CDR3 is CASGSTSSGQGRNSPLHF. The CDR3 DNA is TGTGCTAGTGGTTCCACGTCTTCGGGACAGGGCAGGAATTCACCCCTCCACTTT.

V is TRBV10-3 and J is TRBJ2-2; D remains unclear. Germline V lookup: CDR1 ENHRY, CDR2 SYGVKD. Trimming removed 3 bases from V and 6 bases from J, with 11 bases in between. This CDR3 region has 14 residues. CDR3 sequence: CAISDMSKSGELFF. The CDR3 DNA follows: TGTGCCATCAGTGATATGAGCAAGTCCGGGGAGCTGTTTTTT.

The rearrangement joins TRBV29-1 to TRBJ1-2, with 10 bases fitting TRBD1. V gave up 7 bases and J gave up 7 bases; unmatched junction bases: 9. From germline, CDR1 is SQVTM and CDR2 ANQGSEA. The CDR3 is 13 residues long. CDR3 in DNA: TGCAGCGGACGAAAGACAGGGGGCAGTGGCTACACCTTC. Amino acids: CSGRKTGGSGYTF.

This chain uses TRBV6-1 with TRBJ2-7; 10 bases match TRBD1. The J segment lost 2 bases and the V segment lost 3 bases, leaving 4 bases of the junction unmatched. Germline lookup yields CDR1 MNHNS and CDR2 SASEGT. The CDR3 is 15 amino acids. The CDR3 loop is CASSDTGTGAYEQYV. The DNA for the CDR3 is TGTGCCAGCAGTGACACCGGGACAGGGGCCTACGAGCAGTACGTC.

The CDR3 bases are TGTGCCAGCAGCATCCGCGGTCGCACAGATACGCAGTATTTT. This gives the protein CASSIRGRTDTQYF. The chain employs TRBV3-1 (or the pseudogene TRBV3-2) and TRBJ2-3, with D unresolved. The V end lost 5 bases, the J end lost 1 base, and 10 bases lay between the germline ends. The CDR3 is 14 amino acids. The germline CDR1 and CDR2 sequences are LGHDT and YNNKEL (reference sequence).

The chain uses TRBV5-1 and TRBJ2-5; a possible D gene is TRBD1 (6 bases). The CDR3 is 14 residues long. Looked up from germline, CDR1 is SGHRS and CDR2 is YFSETQ. V gave up 2 bases and J gave up 0 bases, with 8 bases separating them. In nucleotides, the CDR3 is TGCGCCAGCAGCTTTGGGGGCAACCAAGAGACCCAGTACTTC. Encoded protein: CASSFGGNQETQYF.